This T cell receptor beta chain was captured by sequencing in a study of blood T cell repertoires in COVID-19. The V end was cut by 5 bases, the J end by 1 base, with 11 bases between. The CDR3 length is 14 residues. Germline values: CDR1 LNHDA, CDR2 SQIVND (reference sequence). The protocol was immunoSEQ multiplex PCR, while the TCRdb copy is restricted to in-frame clones and leaves out a portion. The sample gives fewer than 300,000 clones, 86% of which show up once; roughly 9.8% is in the top ten. Sequencing was carried out using peripheral blood. The TCR comes from a man in his forties who had recovered from COVID-19. This chain connects TRBV19 to TRBJ2-5; weak D call: TRBD2 (6 bases). CDR3 sequence (DNA): TGTGCCAGTAGTCCTGGACTACTCCAAGAGACCCAGTACTTC. It is translated as CASSPGLLQETQYF. Drawing the rest from reference TRBV19 and TRBJ2-5, the complete variable domain is DGGITQSPKYLFRKEGQNVTLSCEQNLNHDAMYWYRQDPGQGLRLIYYSQIVNDFQKGDIAEGYSVSREKKESFPLTVTSAQKNPTAFYLCASSPGLLQETQYFGPGTRLLVL.